These T cell receptor beta chains were read from a single sample in a study of T cell repertoires in cytomegalovirus infection. TCRdb independently ran MiXCR on the reads; one entry per CDR3 protein. Among some 680,000 distinct CDR3 sequences listed, about a third were seen once. Sequencing was done on a sample of PBMCs. The receptors here all came from a human donor in good health (CMV status not recorded). Some clones in this sample may be carry-over from other donors' samples. Each CDR3 is given with its conserved first and last residue. The D gene is left open where the match is weak. Where a row states a size, it is once, few, many or the class of an expanded clone; other rows omit it.

len: 15; d_gene: TRBD1; v_gene: TRBV14; j_gene: TRBJ2-7; abundance: few; CDR3nt: TGTGCCAGCAGGCTAACCGGGACAGGGGTAAATGTGCAGTACTTC; CDR3aa: CASRLTGTGVNVQYF
len: 16; d_gene: TRBD2; v_gene: TRBV7-4; j_gene: TRBJ2-7; abundance: few; CDR3nt: TGTGCCAGCAGCCCTACTAGCGGGAGGGCCTTTTACGAGCAGTACTTC; CDR3aa: CASSPTSGRAFYEQYF
len: 17; d_gene: TRBD1; v_gene: TRBV19; j_gene: TRBJ2-1; abundance: few; CDR3nt: TGTGCCAGTAGTATCGGGACAGCAGAGACCTCCTACAATGAGCAGTTCTTC; CDR3aa: CASSIGTAETSYNEQFF
len: 13; d_gene: NA; v_gene: TRBV7-7; j_gene: TRBJ1-5; abundance: NA; CDR3nt: TGTGCCAGCCGCTTAGCCAGCGATCAGCCCCAGCATTTT; CDR3aa: CASRLASDQPQHF
len: 14; d_gene: NA; v_gene: TRBV27; j_gene: TRBJ2-5; abundance: few; CDR3nt: TGTGCCACCTCATGGGAGGGGGCTTTAGAGACCCAGTACTTC; CDR3aa: CATSWEGALETQYF
len: 18; d_gene: TRBD1; v_gene: TRBV4-1; j_gene: TRBJ1-1; abundance: NA; CDR3nt: TGCGCCAGCAGCCAAGATCCGACAGGGAGAGCAATGAACACTGAAGCTTTCTTT; CDR3aa: CASSQDPTGRAMNTEAFF
len: 15; d_gene: TRBD1; v_gene: TRBV6-5; j_gene: TRBJ2-7; abundance: NA; CDR3nt: TGTGCCAGCAGTGTTAATGGACAGGGGTTCTCCGAGCAGTACTTC; CDR3aa: CASSVNGQGFSEQYF
len: 14; d_gene: NA; v_gene: TRBV7-2; j_gene: TRBJ2-7; abundance: many; CDR3nt: TGTGCCAGCAGCTTACAATGGGACGGAAGAGAGCAGTACTTC; CDR3aa: CASSLQWDGREQYF
len: 15; d_gene: NA; v_gene: TRBV5-1; j_gene: TRBJ2-2; abundance: few; CDR3nt: TGCGCCAGCCGGCGTTTGGGCCAGAACACCGGGGAGCTGTTTTTT; CDR3aa: CASRRLGQNTGELFF
len: 19; d_gene: TRBD2; v_gene: TRBV5-1; j_gene: TRBJ2-3; abundance: NA; CDR3nt: TGCGCCAGCAGCTTGGCGCGGACTAGCGGGGGGCAGCGGACAGATACGCAGTATTTT; CDR3aa: CASSLARTSGGQRTDTQYF
len: 15; d_gene: NA; v_gene: TRBV24-1; j_gene: TRBJ2-1; abundance: few; CDR3nt: TGTGCCACCAGTGATCGGAGGGCCCCCTACAATGAGCAGTTCTTC; CDR3aa: CATSDRRAPYNEQFF
len: 14; d_gene: NA; v_gene: TRBV24-1; j_gene: TRBJ2-1; abundance: NA; CDR3nt: TGTGCCACCAGTGGTTGGGACACTCACAATGAGCAGTTCTTC; CDR3aa: CATSGWDTHNEQFF
len: 17; d_gene: TRBD1; v_gene: TRBV20-1; j_gene: TRBJ1-5; abundance: NA; CDR3nt: TGCAGTGCTAGCGGGACAGATGCTCCCAACTTTGGGCAGCCCCAGCATTTT; CDR3aa: CSASGTDAPNFGQPQHF
len: 15; d_gene: NA; v_gene: TRBV7-8; j_gene: TRBJ2-7; abundance: few; CDR3nt: TGTGCCAGCAGCTTGTCGGGGGCGCGGGTCACCGAGCAGTACTTC; CDR3aa: CASSLSGARVTEQYF
len: 17; d_gene: TRBD2; v_gene: TRBV28; j_gene: TRBJ2-3; abundance: NA; CDR3nt: TGTGCCAGCAGTTTAATAATCGGCGGGAGCGGGGCAGATACGCAGTATTTT; CDR3aa: CASSLIIGGSGADTQYF
len: 16; d_gene: TRBD1; v_gene: TRBV28; j_gene: TRBJ2-7; abundance: few; CDR3nt: TGTGCCAGCAGGGCTCCGGGACAGGGGATGGTCTACGAGCAGTACTTC; CDR3aa: CASRAPGQGMVYEQYF
len: 10; d_gene: NA; v_gene: TRBV6-5; j_gene: TRBJ1-1; abundance: NA; CDR3nt: TGTGCCACAGGTATTACTGAAGCTTTCTTT; CDR3aa: CATGITEAFF
len: 18; d_gene: TRBD1; v_gene: TRBV25-1; j_gene: TRBJ2-3; abundance: NA; CDR3nt: TGTGCCAGCAGTGAATCCCTCGGGGCAGGGGGCCGCACAGATACGCAGTATTTT; CDR3aa: CASSESLGAGGRTDTQYF
len: 15; d_gene: TRBD2; v_gene: TRBV10-3; j_gene: TRBJ2-1; abundance: NA; CDR3nt: TGTGCCATCAATCCCAGACTAGCGGGGACCGATGAGCAGTTCTTC; CDR3aa: CAINPRLAGTDEQFF
len: 15; d_gene: NA; v_gene: TRBV20-1; j_gene: TRBJ1-2; abundance: NA; CDR3nt: TGCAGTGCTCCAGGAAGGACAGCATCCAACTATGGCTACACCTTC; CDR3aa: CSAPGRTASNYGYTF
len: 12; d_gene: NA; v_gene: TRBV7-9; j_gene: TRBJ2-3; abundance: many; CDR3nt: TGTGCCAGCAGCTTAATCGCAGATACGCAGTATTTT; CDR3aa: CASSLIADTQYF
len: 12; d_gene: NA; v_gene: TRBV7-2; j_gene: TRBJ1-5; abundance: few; CDR3nt: TGTGCCAGCAGCTCCAGGGGTCAGCCCCAGCATTTT; CDR3aa: CASSSRGQPQHF
len: 13; d_gene: TRBD1; v_gene: TRBV10-3; j_gene: TRBJ1-5; abundance: NA; CDR3nt: TGTGCCACTGGGACAGGGAACAATCAGCCCCAGCATTTT; CDR3aa: CATGTGNNQPQHF
len: 13; d_gene: TRBD2; v_gene: TRBV19; j_gene: TRBJ2-1; abundance: NA; CDR3nt: TGTGCCAGTAGTACCGGGACTAGAAATGAGCAGTTCTTC; CDR3aa: CASSTGTRNEQFF
len: 11; d_gene: NA; v_gene: TRBV7-8; j_gene: TRBJ1-1; abundance: many; CDR3nt: TGTGCCAGCAGCTTAGCGGGGCCAGCTTTCTTT; CDR3aa: CASSLAGPAFF
len: 16; d_gene: NA; v_gene: TRBV9; j_gene: TRBJ1-5; abundance: few; CDR3nt: TGTGCCAGCAGCGTAGATGGGGATCTAGGCAATCAGCCCCAGCATTTT; CDR3aa: CASSVDGDLGNQPQHF
len: 17; d_gene: TRBD2; v_gene: TRBV9; j_gene: TRBJ2-6; abundance: NA; CDR3nt: TGTGCCAGCAGCGCCACTAGCGGGACCTCTGGGGCCAACGTCCTGACTTTC; CDR3aa: CASSATSGTSGANVLTF
len: 17; d_gene: TRBD1; v_gene: TRBV19; j_gene: TRBJ1-5; abundance: few; CDR3nt: TGTGCCAGTAGTATTCCTCAGGACAGGGTAGGGAATCAGCCCCAGCATTTT; CDR3aa: CASSIPQDRVGNQPQHF
len: 14; d_gene: NA; v_gene: TRBV2; j_gene: TRBJ1-1; abundance: NA; CDR3nt: TGTGCCAGCAGTGACCGGCAGGGGTTCGCTGAAGCTTTCTTT; CDR3aa: CASSDRQGFAEAFF
len: 16; d_gene: NA; v_gene: TRBV7-2; j_gene: TRBJ2-7; abundance: NA; CDR3nt: TGTGCCAGCAGCCCCCTTGCGCAGGGGAGCTCCTACGAGCAGTACTTC; CDR3aa: CASSPLAQGSSYEQYF
len: 15; d_gene: NA; v_gene: TRBV7-8; j_gene: TRBJ2-2; abundance: many; CDR3nt: TGTGCCAGCAGCAACAGACTAGTCCCCACCGGGGAGCTGTTTTTT; CDR3aa: CASSNRLVPTGELFF
len: 13; d_gene: TRBD2; v_gene: TRBV5-1; j_gene: TRBJ2-7; abundance: NA; CDR3nt: TGCGCCAGCACTCTCGCGGGAGAGGGCGAGCAGTACTTC; CDR3aa: CASTLAGEGEQYF
len: 12; d_gene: NA; v_gene: TRBV20-1; j_gene: TRBJ2-7; abundance: NA; CDR3nt: TGCAGTGCGCCAGGAATTTTAGGGGAGCAGTACTTC; CDR3aa: CSAPGILGEQYF
len: 15; d_gene: TRBD2; v_gene: TRBV2; j_gene: TRBJ2-1; abundance: NA; CDR3nt: TGTGCCAGCAGTGGGGACGGGAGGTCCTACAATGAGCAGTTCTTC; CDR3aa: CASSGDGRSYNEQFF
len: 13; d_gene: NA; v_gene: TRBV24-1; j_gene: TRBJ2-7; abundance: NA; CDR3nt: TGTGCCACCAGTGATTCCGGCACCTACGAGCAGTACTTC; CDR3aa: CATSDSGTYEQYF
len: 13; d_gene: TRBD2; v_gene: TRBV6-1; j_gene: TRBJ2-5; abundance: NA; CDR3nt: TGTGCCAGCAGAAGCGGGAGTAAAGAGACCCAGTACTTC; CDR3aa: CASRSGSKETQYF